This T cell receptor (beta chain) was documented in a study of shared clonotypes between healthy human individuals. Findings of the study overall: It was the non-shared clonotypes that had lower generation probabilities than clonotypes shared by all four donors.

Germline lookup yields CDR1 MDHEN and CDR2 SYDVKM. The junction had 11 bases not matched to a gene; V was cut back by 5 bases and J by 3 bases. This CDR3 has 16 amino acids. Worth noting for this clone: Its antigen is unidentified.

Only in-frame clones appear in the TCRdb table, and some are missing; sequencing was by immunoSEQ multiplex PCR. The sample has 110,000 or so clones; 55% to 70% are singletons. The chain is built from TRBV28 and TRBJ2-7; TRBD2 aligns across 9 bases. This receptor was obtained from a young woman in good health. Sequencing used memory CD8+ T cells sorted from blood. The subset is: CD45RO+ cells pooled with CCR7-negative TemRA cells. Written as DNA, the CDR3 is TGTGCCAGCAGTCCCCGACTAGCGGCCAGCCTCTACGAGCAGTACTTC. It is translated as CASSPRLAASLYEQYF.